Sequencing of this T cell receptor beta chain was carried out in a study of tumor and adjacent non-tumor tissue in lung cancer. The study, taken as a whole, reports: Tumor tissue had significantly higher TCR diversity than normal lung.

The template was RNA from unsorted bulk tissue. To note about this clonotype: Its antigen is as yet unknown.

TCRbeta libraries were built with three rounds of nested PCR, modified from ARM-PCR. Each CDR3 protein is one row after TCRdb ran MiXCR on the multiplex PCR reads. Altogether just over 200,000 distinct CDR3 sequences are present, approximately 74% being singletons, with the ten largest covering around 25%. Sequenced: lung tumor tissue. The receptor comes from a man aged 55 to 70 with non-small cell lung cancer.

The CDR3 sequence is CASSFYSTLKETQYF. CDR3 sequence (DNA): TGTGCCAGCAGTTTTTACAGTACCCTAAAGGAGACCCAGTACTTC. The chain carries TRBV28 and TRBJ2-5; D is uncertain. The germline gives CDR1 MDHEN, CDR2 SYDVKM. There are 15 residues in the CDR3. V was clipped by 3 bases and J by 5 bases, with 16 bases between them. Variable domain in full (rest from reference TRBV28 and TRBJ2-5): DVKVTQSSRYLVKRTGEKVFLECVQDMDHENMFWYRQDPGLGLRLIYFSYDVKMKEKGDIPEGYSVSREKKERFSLILESASTNQTSMYLCASSFYSTLKETQYFGPGTRLLVL.